Sequencing of this T cell receptor beta chain was carried out in a study of blood T cell repertoires in COVID-19. V lost 1 base and J lost 7, with 16 bases in between. The CDR3 loop spans 15 amino acids. The germline gives CDR1 SGHNT, CDR2 YENEEA. Participant-reported clinical history was the basis for cohort assignment. Sequenced by immunoSEQ multiplex PCR; TCRdb stores in-frame clones only, minus some. The sample holds about 240,000 clones; about 89% are singletons and the top ten take roughly 8.6%. The origin of this receptor is a man aged 40-49 years who had recovered from COVID-19. The sample taken for sequencing was PBMCs or T cells enriched from blood (not recorded which). The chain uses TRBV11-3 and TRBJ1-2; a weak D match, TRBD1 (5 bases). CDR3 DNA: TGTGCCAGCAGCTTAGGGAGGGCCTGGGGCGGTGGCTACACCTTC. Encoded protein: CASSLGRAWGGGYTF.